These T cell receptor beta chains were read from a single sample in a study of CD8 T cells in Susac syndrome. TCRdb re-analysed the immunoSEQ multiplex PCR reads in MiXCR, keeping a single row per CDR3 protein. The table has some 150,000 distinct CDR3 sequences, approximately 95% seen once. The material sequenced was CD4+ T cells from PBMCs. These receptors all come from a human donor in good health. The CDR3 runs from the conserved cysteine through the conserved F or W. A D gene is named only where the DNA matches it firmly. The size field is filled for only some rows; it gives once, few, many or a size class.

TRBV6-2/TRBV6-3,TRBJ2-3,TRBD2,.,CASTTTGRGPELLAADLTDTQYF,TGTGCCAGCACCACCACAGGTCGGGGCCCAGAACTTCTAGCGGCCGACCTCACAGATACGCAGTATTTT
TRBV7-6,TRBJ2-1,TRBD2,.,CASSFLLAGGQNEQFF,TGTGCCAGCAGCTTTCTGTTAGCGGGAGGGCAGAATGAGCAGTTCTTC
TRBV5-1,TRBJ2-1,.,.,CASSWGDTDNEQFF,TGCGCCAGCAGCTGGGGGGACACGGACAATGAGCAGTTCTTC
TRBV9,TRBJ2-3,.,once,CASSVLGADTQYF,TGTGCCAGCAGCGTCTTGGGGGCGGATACGCAGTATTTT
TRBV6-2/TRBV6-3,TRBJ1-2,.,.,CASSSPVSGYGYTF,TGTGCCAGCAGTTCCCCCGTCTCGGGCTATGGCTACACCTTC
TRBV2,TRBJ1-5,.,.,CASSSNQPQHF,TGTGCCAGCAGTAGCAATCAGCCCCAGCATTTT
TRBV20-1,TRBJ1-2,TRBD1,.,CSARPRQGAGYTF,TGCAGTGCTAGACCTAGACAGGGGGCAGGCTACACCTTC
TRBV6-1,TRBJ1-5,TRBD1,.,CASSRQGAGQPQHF,TGTGCCAGCAGTCGACAGGGGGCCGGGCAGCCCCAGCATTTT
TRBV28,TRBJ2-1,.,.,CASTWGYNEQFF,TGTGCCAGCACCTGGGGTTACAATGAGCAGTTCTTC
TRBV4-2,TRBJ2-7,TRBD1,few,CASSQASGTGPYEQYF,TGTGCCAGCAGCCAAGCCTCCGGGACAGGCCCCTACGAGCAGTACTTC
TRBV3-1,TRBJ1-2,.,.,CASSQDSGGANYGYTF,TGTGCCAGCAGCCAAGATTCTGGCGGGGCAAACTATGGCTACACCTTC
TRBV2,TRBJ1-1,TRBD1,once,CASCAGTGDTEAFF,TGTGCCAGCTGCGCCGGGACAGGGGACACTGAAGCTTTCTTT
TRBV29-1,TRBJ2-7,.,.,CSVGVGVLREQYF,TGCAGCGTTGGGGTGGGGGTTCTGCGAGAGCAGTACTTC
TRBV10-3,TRBJ2-7,.,.,CATTGRGSYEQYF,TGTGCCACCACAGGCCGCGGCTCCTACGAGCAGTACTTC
TRBV2,TRBJ2-7,.,.,CASSEEAPRSSYEQYF,TGTGCCAGCAGTGAAGAAGCGCCGAGGAGCTCCTACGAGCAGTACTTC
TRBV3-1,TRBJ1-1,.,.,CASSQAVAVEAFF,TGTGCCAGCAGCCAAGCAGTGGCAGTTGAAGCTTTCTTT
TRBV6-1,TRBJ2-5,TRBD1,few,CASSTDRVLGETQYF,TGTGCCAGCAGTACGGACAGGGTTCTAGGAGAGACCCAGTACTTC
TRBV20-1,TRBJ2-5,TRBD2,.,CSAKAGGGETQYF,TGCAGTGCTAAGGCGGGAGGCGGGGAGACCCAGTACTTC
TRBV30,TRBJ1-4,.,.,CAWSGTAQNEKLFF,TGTGCCTGGAGTGGGACAGCCCAGAATGAAAAACTGTTTTTT
TRBV27,TRBJ1-2,TRBD1,.,CASSQDRGREGYTF,TGTGCCAGCAGTCAGGACAGGGGGCGCGAGGGCTACACCTTC
TRBV24-1,TRBJ2-7,.,.,CATSDSGITNYEQYF,TGTGCCACCAGTGATTCCGGGATAACGAACTACGAGCAGTACTTC
TRBV12-3/TRBV12-4,TRBJ2-5,TRBD1,.,CASSRGLAQGAGETQYF,TGTGCCAGCAGCAGAGGCCTTGCACAGGGGGCAGGGGAGACCCAGTACTTC
TRBV18,TRBJ2-7,.,once,CASSPRTNDYEQYF,TGTGCCAGCTCACCAAGGACTAACGACTACGAGCAGTACTTC
TRBV11-2,TRBJ2-2,.,.,CASSLLLTPRSGELFF,TGTGCCAGCAGCTTACTATTGACCCCCCGGTCCGGGGAGCTGTTTTTT
TRBV15,TRBJ2-6,TRBD1,.,CATSRDPRGHGANVLTF,TGTGCCACCAGCAGAGATCCCAGGGGGCATGGGGCCAACGTCCTGACTTTC
TRBV4-2,TRBJ2-5,.,.,CASSQVVDVGQQETQYF,TGTGCCAGCAGCCAAGTCGTGGACGTTGGGCAGCAAGAGACCCAGTACTTC
TRBV19,TRBJ2-7,.,.,CASSMKGPYEQYF,TGTGCCAGTAGTATGAAGGGTCCCTACGAGCAGTACTTC
TRBV5-1,TRBJ2-1,TRBD2,once,CASSLGLAGDNEQFF,TGCGCCAGCAGCTTGGGCCTAGCGGGAGATAATGAGCAGTTCTTC
TRBV20-1,TRBJ2-7,.,.,CSASLGQKQYF,TGCAGTGCTAGCTTGGGACAAAAGCAGTACTTC
TRBV5-1,TRBJ2-3,.,.,CASSWTTTDTQYF,TGCGCCAGCAGTTGGACCACCACAGATACGCAGTATTTT
TRBV19,TRBJ1-3,.,.,CASASHTSGNTIYF,TGTGCCAGTGCCTCCCACACCTCTGGAAACACCATATATTTT
TRBV7-9,TRBJ2-1,.,.,CASSLMVTWGTNEQFF,TGTGCCAGCAGCTTAATGGTGACCTGGGGCACCAATGAGCAGTTCTTC
TRBV7-7,TRBJ2-1,TRBD2,.,CASSLGTSSLNEQFF,TGTGCTAGCAGCTTAGGGACTAGCAGCCTTAATGAGCAGTTCTTC
TRBV11-2,TRBJ1-2,.,.,CASSNRDTLLSYGYTF,TGTGCCAGCAGTAACCGGGACACCCTTTTAAGCTATGGCTACACCTTC
TRBV10-2,TRBJ2-1,.,.,CASKAGMLNEQFF,TGCGCCAGCAAGGCAGGGATGCTCAATGAGCAGTTCTTC
TRBV3-1,TRBJ2-3,.,.,CASSQGADTQYF,TGTGCCAGCAGCCAAGGGGCAGATACGCAGTATTTT
TRBV7-6,TRBJ2-3,TRBD1,.,CASSLGTGGLSLDTQYF,TGTGCCAGCAGCTTGGGGACAGGGGGACTAAGCTTAGATACGCAGTATTTT
TRBV24-1,TRBJ1-2,TRBD1,few,CATSEQGAYYGYTF,TGTGCCACCAGTGAGCAGGGGGCCTACTATGGCTACACCTTC
TRBV5-1,TRBJ2-7,.,once,CASRPRTDFYEQYF,TGCGCCAGCAGACCCCGGACGGACTTCTACGAGCAGTACTTC
TRBV9,TRBJ1-1,.,.,CASSVRVNTEAFF,TGTGCCAGCAGCGTGAGGGTGAACACTGAAGCTTTCTTT
TRBV12-3/TRBV12-4,TRBJ2-7,TRBD1,few,CASSLRTGGYEQYF,TGTGCCAGCAGTTTAAGGACAGGGGGTTACGAGCAGTACTTC
TRBV12-3/TRBV12-4,TRBJ2-7,TRBD2,.,CASGLAGAGYEQYF,TGTGCCAGCGGACTAGCGGGAGCTGGGTACGAGCAGTACTTC
TRBV20-1,TRBJ1-5,.,.,CSARQDSNQPQHF,TGCAGTGCTAGGCAAGATAGCAATCAGCCCCAGCATTTT
TRBV2,TRBJ1-2,.,.,CASTLRQDVYGYTF,TGTGCCAGCACCCTGAGACAGGATGTATATGGCTACACCTTC
TRBV9,TRBJ2-7,.,.,CASSVEGAYSYEQYF,TGTGCCAGCAGCGTGGAGGGGGCGTACTCCTACGAGCAGTACTTC
TRBV3-1,TRBJ2-7,.,.,CASSHIPGRPYEQYF,TGTGCCAGCAGCCATATCCCTGGCAGGCCTTACGAGCAGTACTTC
TRBV9,TRBJ2-7,TRBD2,.,CASSPGVGSGSYEQYF,TGTGCCAGCAGCCCCGGGGTGGGTAGCGGGAGCTACGAGCAGTACTTC
TRBV19,TRBJ2-1,TRBD2,once,CASRNPSGFNEQFF,TGTGCCAGTAGAAACCCTAGCGGCTTCAATGAGCAGTTCTTC